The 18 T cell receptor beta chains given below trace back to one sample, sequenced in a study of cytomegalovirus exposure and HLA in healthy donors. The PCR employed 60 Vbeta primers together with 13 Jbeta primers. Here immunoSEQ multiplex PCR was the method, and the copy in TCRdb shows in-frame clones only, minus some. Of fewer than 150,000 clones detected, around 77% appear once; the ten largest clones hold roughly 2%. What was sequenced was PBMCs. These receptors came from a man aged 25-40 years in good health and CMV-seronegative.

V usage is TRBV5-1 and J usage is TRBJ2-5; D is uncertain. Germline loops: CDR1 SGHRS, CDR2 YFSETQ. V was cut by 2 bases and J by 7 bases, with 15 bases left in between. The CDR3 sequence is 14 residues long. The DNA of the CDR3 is TGCGCCAGCAGCTTAAGGAGCCTCAGTGGGACCCAGTACTTC. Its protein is CASSLRSLSGTQYF.

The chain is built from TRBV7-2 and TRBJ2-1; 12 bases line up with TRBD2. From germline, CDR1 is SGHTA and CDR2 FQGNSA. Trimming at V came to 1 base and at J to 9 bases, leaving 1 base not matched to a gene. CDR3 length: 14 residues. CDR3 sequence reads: CASSLGLAGVEQFF. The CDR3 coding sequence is TGTGCCAGCAGCTTAGGACTAGCGGGAGTTGAGCAGTTCTTC.

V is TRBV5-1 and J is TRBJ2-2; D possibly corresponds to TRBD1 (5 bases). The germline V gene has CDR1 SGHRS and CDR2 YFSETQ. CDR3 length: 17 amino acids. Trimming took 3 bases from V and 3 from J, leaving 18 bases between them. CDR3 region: CASSYLPQGRYTGELFF. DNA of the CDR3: TGCGCCAGCAGCTATCTACCTCAGGGCCGGTACACCGGGGAGCTGTTTTTT. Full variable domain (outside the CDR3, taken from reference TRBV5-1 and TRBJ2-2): KAGVTQTPRYLIKTRGQQVTLSCSPISGHRSVSWYQQTPGQGLQFLFEYFSETQRNKGNFPGRFSGRQFSNSRSEMNVSTLELGDSALYLCASSYLPQGRYTGELFFGEGSRLTVL.

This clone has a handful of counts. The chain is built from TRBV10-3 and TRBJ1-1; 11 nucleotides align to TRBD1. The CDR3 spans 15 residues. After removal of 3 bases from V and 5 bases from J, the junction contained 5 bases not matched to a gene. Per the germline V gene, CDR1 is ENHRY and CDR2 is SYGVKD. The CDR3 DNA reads TGTGCCATCAGTGACCCGGACAGGGGGCGGACTGAAGCTTTCTTT. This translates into CAISDPDRGRTEAFF.

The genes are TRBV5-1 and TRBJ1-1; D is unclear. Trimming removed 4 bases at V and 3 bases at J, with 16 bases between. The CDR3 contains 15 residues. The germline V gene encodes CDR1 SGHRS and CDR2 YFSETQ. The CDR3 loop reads CASSRGLTAYTEAFF. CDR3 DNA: TGCGCCAGCAGCCGCGGATTGACGGCGTACACTGAAGCTTTCTTT. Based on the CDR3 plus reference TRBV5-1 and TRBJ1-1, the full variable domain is KAGVTQTPRYLIKTRGQQVTLSCSPISGHRSVSWYQQTPGQGLQFLFEYFSETQRNKGNFPGRFSGRQFSNSRSEMNVSTLELGDSALYLCASSRGLTAYTEAFFGQGTRLTVV.

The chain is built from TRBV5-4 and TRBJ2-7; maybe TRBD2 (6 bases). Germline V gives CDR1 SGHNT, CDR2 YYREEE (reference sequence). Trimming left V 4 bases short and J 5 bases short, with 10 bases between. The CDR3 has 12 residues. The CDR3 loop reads CASSPPGDEQYF. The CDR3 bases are TGTGCCAGCAGCCCCCCGGGGGACGAGCAGTACTTC.

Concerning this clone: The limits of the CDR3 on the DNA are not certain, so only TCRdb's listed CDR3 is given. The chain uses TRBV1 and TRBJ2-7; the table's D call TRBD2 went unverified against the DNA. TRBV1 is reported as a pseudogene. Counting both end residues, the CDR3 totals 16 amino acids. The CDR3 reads CTTTRRWASGSSEQYF.

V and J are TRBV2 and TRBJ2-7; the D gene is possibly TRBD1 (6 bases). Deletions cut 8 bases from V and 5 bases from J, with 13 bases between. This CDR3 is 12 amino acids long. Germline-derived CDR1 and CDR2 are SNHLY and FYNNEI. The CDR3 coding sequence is TGTGCCAGCTGGGCAGGGGAAAACGAGCAGTACTTC. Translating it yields CASWAGENEQYF. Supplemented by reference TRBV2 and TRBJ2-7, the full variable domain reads EPEVTQTPSHQVTQMGQEVILRCVPISNHLYFYWYRQILGQKVEFLVSFYNNEISEKSEIFDDQFSVERPDGSNFTLKIRSTKLEDSAMYFCASWAGENEQYFGPGTRLTVT.

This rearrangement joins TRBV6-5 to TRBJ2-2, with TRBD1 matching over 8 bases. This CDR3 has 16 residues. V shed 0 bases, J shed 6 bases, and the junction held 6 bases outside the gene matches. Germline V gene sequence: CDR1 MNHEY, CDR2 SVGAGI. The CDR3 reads CASSYSLDRVPGELFF. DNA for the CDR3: TGTGCCAGCAGTTACTCCCTGGACAGGGTCCCCGGGGAGCTGTTTTTT.

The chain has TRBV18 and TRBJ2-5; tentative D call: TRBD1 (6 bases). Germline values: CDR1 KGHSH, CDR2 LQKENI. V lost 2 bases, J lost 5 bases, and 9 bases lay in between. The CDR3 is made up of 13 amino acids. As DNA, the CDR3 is TGTGCCAGCTCACCAGGGGGCTATGAGACCCAGTACTTC. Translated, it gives CASSPGGYETQYF.

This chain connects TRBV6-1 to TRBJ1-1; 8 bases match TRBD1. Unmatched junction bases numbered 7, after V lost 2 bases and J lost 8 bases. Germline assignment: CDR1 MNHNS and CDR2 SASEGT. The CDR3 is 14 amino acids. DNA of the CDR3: TGTGCCAGCAGTGAAATGCAGGGGGCGTCGGAAGCTTTCTTT. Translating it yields CASSEMQGASEAFF.

CDR3 in DNA: TGTGCCAGCAGCTTGGAGGCTAGCGGATCCTACAATGAGCAGTTCTTC. Amino acids: CASSLEASGSYNEQFF. The chain recombines TRBV5-4 with TRBJ2-1, with 7 bases lining up with TRBD2. V trimming: 0 bases; J trimming: 1 base; junction bases outside the gene matches: 4. The CDR3 extends over 16 amino acids. Germline CDR1 is SGHNT and CDR2 is YYREEE (reference sequence).

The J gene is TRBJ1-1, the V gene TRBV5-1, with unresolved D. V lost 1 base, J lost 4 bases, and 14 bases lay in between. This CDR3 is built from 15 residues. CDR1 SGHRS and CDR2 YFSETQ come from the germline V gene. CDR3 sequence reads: CASSLTDTLGTEAFF. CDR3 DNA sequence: TGCGCCAGCAGCTTGACAGACACCTTGGGCACTGAAGCTTTCTTT. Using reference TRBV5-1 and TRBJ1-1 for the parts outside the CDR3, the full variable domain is KAGVTQTPRYLIKTRGQQVTLSCSPISGHRSVSWYQQTPGQGLQFLFEYFSETQRNKGNFPGRFSGRQFSNSRSEMNVSTLELGDSALYLCASSLTDTLGTEAFFGQGTRLTVV.

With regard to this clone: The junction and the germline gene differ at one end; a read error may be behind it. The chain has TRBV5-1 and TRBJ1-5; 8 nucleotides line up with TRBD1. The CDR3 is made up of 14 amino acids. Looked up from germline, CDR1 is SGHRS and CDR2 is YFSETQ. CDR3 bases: TGCGCCAGCAGCTTGGCCTCAGGGGGCCAGCCCCAGAATTTT. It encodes CASSLASGGQPQNF. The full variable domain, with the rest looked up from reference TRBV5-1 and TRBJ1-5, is KAGVTQTPRYLIKTRGQQVTLSCSPISGHRSVSWYQQTPGQGLQFLFEYFSETQRNKGNFPGRFSGRQFSNSRSEMNVSTLELGDSALYLCASSLASGGQPQNFGDGTRLSIL.

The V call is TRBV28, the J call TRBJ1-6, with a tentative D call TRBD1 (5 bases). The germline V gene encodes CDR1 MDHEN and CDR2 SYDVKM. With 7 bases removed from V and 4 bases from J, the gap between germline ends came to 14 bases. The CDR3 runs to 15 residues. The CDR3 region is CASKMGGSYNSPLHF. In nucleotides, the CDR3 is TGTGCCAGCAAGATGGGGGGGTCGTATAATTCACCCCTCCACTTT.

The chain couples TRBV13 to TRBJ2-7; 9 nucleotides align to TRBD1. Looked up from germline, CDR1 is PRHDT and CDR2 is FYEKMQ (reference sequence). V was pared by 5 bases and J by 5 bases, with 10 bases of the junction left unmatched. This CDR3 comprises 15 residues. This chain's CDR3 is CASSGQGSQVDEQYF. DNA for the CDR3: TGTGCCAGCAGCGGACAGGGGTCTCAAGTAGACGAGCAGTACTTC.

The CDR3 DNA sequence: TGTGCCAGCTCTCTTGTATCTGGCACAGATACGCAGTATTTT. Protein product: CASSLVSGTDTQYF. The chain joins TRBV18 to TRBJ2-3; D remains ambiguous. The CDR3 runs 14 residues. V was clipped by 6 bases and J by 1 base, with 11 bases between them. Germline V gene sequence: CDR1 KGHSH, CDR2 LQKENI.

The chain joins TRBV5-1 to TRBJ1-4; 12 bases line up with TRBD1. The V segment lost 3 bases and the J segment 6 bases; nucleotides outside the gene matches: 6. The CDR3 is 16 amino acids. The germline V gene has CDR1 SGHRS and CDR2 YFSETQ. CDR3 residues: CASSYAGTGGDEKLFF. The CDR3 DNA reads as TGCGCCAGCAGCTACGCCGGGACAGGGGGCGATGAAAAACTGTTTTTT.